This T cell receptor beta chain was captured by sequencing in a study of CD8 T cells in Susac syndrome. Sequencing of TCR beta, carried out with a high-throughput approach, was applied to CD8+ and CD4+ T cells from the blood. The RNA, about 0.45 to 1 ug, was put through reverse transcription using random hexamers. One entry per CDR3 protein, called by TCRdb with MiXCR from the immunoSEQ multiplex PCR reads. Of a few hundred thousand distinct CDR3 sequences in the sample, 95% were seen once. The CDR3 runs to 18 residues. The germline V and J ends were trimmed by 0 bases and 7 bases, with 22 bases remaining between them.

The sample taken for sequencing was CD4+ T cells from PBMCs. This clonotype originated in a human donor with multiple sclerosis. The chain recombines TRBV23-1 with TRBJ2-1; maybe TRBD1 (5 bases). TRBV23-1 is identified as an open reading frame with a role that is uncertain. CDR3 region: CASSQSGWGRPIKNEQFF. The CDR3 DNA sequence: TGCGCCAGCAGTCAATCCGGTTGGGGCAGGCCAATTAAGAATGAGCAGTTCTTC.